A selection of T cell receptor beta chains follows, all from one sample in a study of T cells after yellow fever vaccination. From the 5' RACE reads, TCRdb called clonotypes with MiXCR, one entry per CDR3 protein. Among about 340,000 distinct CDR3 sequences, roughly 4.3% were seen once, and the ten largest hold 20% to 25%. Source: PBMCs, taken 5 days after the yellow fever booster vaccination. These receptors originate from a man aged 18-30 years who received the YFV17D yellow fever vaccine. Both conserved end residues are part of each CDR3. The D gene is left open where the match is weak. The size of a clone is reported for some rows only, either as once, few or many, or as a class for expanded clones.

NA	NA	TRBV20-1	TRBJ2-5	CSASAAWGETQYF	TGCAGTGCTAGCGCTGCTTGGGGGGAGACCCAGTACTTC
NA	many	TRBV2	TRBJ2-7	CASSVDMNSYEQYF	TGTGCCAGCAGTGTAGACATGAACTCCTACGAGCAGTACTTC
NA	few	TRBV5-1	TRBJ1-5	CASSSLGGSQPQHF	TGCGCCAGCAGCTCGTTGGGGGGGAGTCAGCCCCAGCATTTT
TRBD2	many	TRBV7-6	TRBJ2-5	CASSRAGAGGETQYF	TGTGCCAGCAGCAGAGCGGGCGCGGGGGGAGAGACCCAGTACTTC
NA	few	TRBV27	TRBJ2-2	CASSFMNTGELFF	TGTGCCAGCAGTTTTATGAACACCGGGGAGCTGTTTTTT
NA	few	TRBV28	TRBJ1-1	CASSLFLREAFF	TGTGCCAGCAGTTTATTTTTGAGGGAGGCTTTCTTT
TRBD1	NA	TRBV3-1	TRBJ1-2	CASTRGQGFDYGYTF	TGTGCCAGCACCAGGGGACAGGGTTTTGACTATGGCTACACCTTC
NA	many	TRBV3-1	TRBJ2-5	CASSQESKTQYF	TGTGCCAGCAGCCAAGAATCCAAGACCCAGTACTTC
TRBD1	few	TRBV5-5	TRBJ2-5	CASSLVLTGGTQETQYF	TGTGCCAGCAGCTTGGTCTTGACAGGGGGGACACAAGAGACCCAGTACTTC
NA	few	TRBV3-1	TRBJ2-7	CASSQAQATGEQYF	TGTGCCAGCAGCCAAGCACAGGCCACGGGCGAGCAGTACTTC
TRBD1	NA	TRBV7-9	TRBJ2-1	CASSLGDSTYNEQFF	TGTGCCAGCAGCTTAGGGGACAGCACCTACAATGAGCAGTTCTTC
NA	NA	TRBV20-1	TRBJ2-3	CSARDSATDTQYF	TGCAGTGCTAGAGACAGCGCAACAGATACGCAGTATTTT
NA	many	TRBV7-3	TRBJ2-2	CASSFTPLNTGELFF	TGTGCCAGCAGCTTCACCCCGCTTAACACCGGGGAGCTGTTTTTT
NA	many	TRBV4-1	TRBJ2-1	CASSQDLNRPYNEQFF	TGCGCCAGCAGCCAAGATCTAAATCGCCCCTACAATGAGCAGTTCTTC
NA	NA	TRBV20-1	TRBJ2-3	CSARERRWTDTQYF	TGCAGTGCTAGAGAACGGAGGTGGACAGATACGCAGTATTTT
NA	few	TRBV12-3/TRBV12-4	TRBJ2-3	CAIPRDYTDTQYF	TGTGCCATCCCCAGGGATTACACAGATACGCAGTATTTT
NA	NA	TRBV27	TRBJ2-5	CASSLGTEVLTQYF	TGTGCCAGCAGTTTAGGGACGGAGGTTTTGACCCAGTACTTC